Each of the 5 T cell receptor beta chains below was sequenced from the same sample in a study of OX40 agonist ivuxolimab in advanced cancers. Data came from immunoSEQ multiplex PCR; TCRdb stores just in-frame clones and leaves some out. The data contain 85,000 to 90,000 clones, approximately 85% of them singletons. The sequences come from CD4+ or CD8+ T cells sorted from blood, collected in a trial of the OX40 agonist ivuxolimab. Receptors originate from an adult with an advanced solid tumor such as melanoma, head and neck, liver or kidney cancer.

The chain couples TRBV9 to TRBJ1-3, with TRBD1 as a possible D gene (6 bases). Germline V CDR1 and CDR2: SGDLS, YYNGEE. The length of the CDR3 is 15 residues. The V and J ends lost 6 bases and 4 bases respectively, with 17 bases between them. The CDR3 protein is CASNPGGGLGNTIYF. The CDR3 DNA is TGTGCCAGCAACCCCGGGGGGGGGCTAGGAAACACCATATATTTT.

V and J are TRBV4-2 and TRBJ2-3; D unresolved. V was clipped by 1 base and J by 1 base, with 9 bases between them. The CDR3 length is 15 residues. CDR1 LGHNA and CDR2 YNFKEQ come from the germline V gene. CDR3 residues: CASSQGYSRTDTQYF. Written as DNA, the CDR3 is TGTGCCAGCAGCCAAGGATACAGCCGCACAGATACGCAGTATTTT.

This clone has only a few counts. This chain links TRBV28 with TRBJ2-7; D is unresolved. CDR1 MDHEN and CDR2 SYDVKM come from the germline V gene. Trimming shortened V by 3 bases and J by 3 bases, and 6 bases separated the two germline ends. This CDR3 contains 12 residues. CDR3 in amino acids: CASSFIHYEQYF. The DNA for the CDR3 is TGTGCCAGCAGTTTTATCCACTACGAGCAGTACTTC. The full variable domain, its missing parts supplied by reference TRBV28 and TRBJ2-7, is DVKVTQSSRYLVKRTGEKVFLECVQDMDHENMFWYRQDPGLGLRLIYFSYDVKMKEKGDIPEGYSVSREKKERFSLILESASTNQTSMYLCASSFIHYEQYFGPGTRLTVT.

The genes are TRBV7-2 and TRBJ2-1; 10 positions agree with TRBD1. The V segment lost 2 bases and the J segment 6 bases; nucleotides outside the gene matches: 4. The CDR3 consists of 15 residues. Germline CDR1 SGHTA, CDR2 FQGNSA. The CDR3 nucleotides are TGTGCCAGCAGCTTACCGGGACAGGGGTTCAATGAGCAGTTCTTC. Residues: CASSLPGQGFNEQFF. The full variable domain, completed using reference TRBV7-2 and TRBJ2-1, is GAGVSQSPSNKVTEKGKDVELRCDPISGHTALYWYRQSLGQGLEFLIYFQGNSAPDKSGLPSDRFSAERTGGSVSTLTIQRTQQEDSAVYLCASSLPGQGFNEQFFGPGTRLTVL.

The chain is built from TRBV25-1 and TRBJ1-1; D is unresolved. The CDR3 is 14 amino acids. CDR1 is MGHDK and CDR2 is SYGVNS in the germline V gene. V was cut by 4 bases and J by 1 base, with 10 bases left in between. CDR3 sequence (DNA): TGTGCCAGCAGTGGGCTGGGGTCGAACACTGAAGCTTTCTTT. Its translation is CASSGLGSNTEAFF.